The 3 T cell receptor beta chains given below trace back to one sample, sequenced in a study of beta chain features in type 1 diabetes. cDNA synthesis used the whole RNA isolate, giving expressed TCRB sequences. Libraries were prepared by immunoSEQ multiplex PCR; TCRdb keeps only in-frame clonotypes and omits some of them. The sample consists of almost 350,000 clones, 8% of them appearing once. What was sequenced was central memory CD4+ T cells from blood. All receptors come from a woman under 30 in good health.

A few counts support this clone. Here the CDR3 reads CASSRNPAGKETQYF. The DNA of the CDR3 is TGTGCCAGCAGTCGCAATCCCGCGGGAAAAGAGACCCAGTACTTC. The rearrangement uses TRBV7-2 and TRBJ2-5; the D gene is possibly TRBD2 (6 bases). This CDR3 contains 15 residues. Deletions cut 6 bases from V and 3 bases from J, with 17 bases between. Germline V lookup: CDR1 SGHTA, CDR2 FQGNSA.

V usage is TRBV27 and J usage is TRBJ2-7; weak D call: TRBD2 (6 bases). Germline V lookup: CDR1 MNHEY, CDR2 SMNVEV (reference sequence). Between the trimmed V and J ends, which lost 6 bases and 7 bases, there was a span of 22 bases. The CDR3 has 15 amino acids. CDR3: CASRDQKVAGGEQYF. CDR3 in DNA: TGTGCCAGCAGGGACCAGAAGGTCGCCGGGGGAGAGCAGTACTTC.

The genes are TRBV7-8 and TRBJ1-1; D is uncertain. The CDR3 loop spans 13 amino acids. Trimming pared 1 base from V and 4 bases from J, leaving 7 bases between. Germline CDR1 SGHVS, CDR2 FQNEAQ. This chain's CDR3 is CASSLGASTEAFF. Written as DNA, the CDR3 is TGTGCCAGCAGCTTAGGGGCATCCACTGAAGCTTTCTTT.